These 27 T cell receptor beta chains were sequenced from one sample in a study of cytomegalovirus exposure and HLA in healthy donors. The PCR had 60 Vbeta and 13 Jbeta primers. Method: immunoSEQ multiplex PCR; TCRdb's copy keeps in-frame clones and lacks some. Of about 110,000 clones listed, approximately 86% are singletons. The sequenced material came from PBMCs. These receptors were obtained from a middle-aged man in good health and CMV-seronegative.

The rearrangement links TRBV5-1 to TRBJ2-5, with 8 bases lining up with TRBD2. V shed 1 base and J 1 base; nucleotides not matched to a gene: 3. The CDR3 contains 15 residues. Per the germline V gene, CDR1 is SGHRS and CDR2 is YFSETQ. For the CDR3, the DNA is TGCGCCAGCAGCTTGCAGCGGGGGCCCCAAGAGACCCAGTACTTC. Its protein is CASSLQRGPQETQYF.

This clone was detected only a few times. The chain joins TRBV2 to TRBJ2-1; D ambiguous. The CDR3 has 15 residues. Germline assignment: CDR1 SNHLY and CDR2 FYNNEI. V was trimmed by 0 bases and J by 2 bases, leaving 8 bases between them. This chain's CDR3 is CASSEAMAAYNEQFF. The CDR3 nucleotides are TGTGCCAGCAGTGAAGCGATGGCGGCCTACAATGAGCAGTTCTTC.

V and J are TRBV14 and TRBJ1-1; weak D call: TRBD1 (5 bases). Germline V gives CDR1 SGHDN, CDR2 FVKESK. The CDR3 has 16 amino acids. Trimming removed 4 bases from V and 7 bases from J, with 22 bases in between. DNA for the CDR3: TGTGCCAGCAGCCTCTGGGGGGTTCTAACTGGTAATGAAGCTTTCTTT. The encoded protein is CASSLWGVLTGNEAFF.

The chain uses TRBV5-1 and TRBJ1-1; no firm D call. The CDR3 length is 14 residues. From germline, CDR1 is SGHRS and CDR2 YFSETQ. The V gene lost 2 bases and the J gene lost 0 bases, with 8 bases spanning the gap. CDR3 region: CASSLEGMNTEAFF. CDR3 bases: TGCGCCAGCAGCTTAGAGGGTATGAACACTGAAGCTTTCTTT.

This chain links TRBV30 with TRBJ2-7, with TRBD1 identical over 7 bases. The CDR3 loop spans 13 amino acids. V lost 1 base, J lost 6 bases, and 6 bases stayed unmatched. In germline, CDR1 is GTSNPN, CDR2 SVGIG (reference sequence). The DNA of the CDR3 is TGTGCCTGGAGTGGACAGGGTCTGGGCGAGCAGTACTTC. It translates to CAWSGQGLGEQYF. The entire variable domain, with the rest obtained from reference TRBV30 and TRBJ2-7, is as follows: SQTIHQWPATLVQPVGSPLSLECTVEGTSNPNLYWYRQAAGRGLQLLFYSVGIGQISSEVPQNLSASRPQDRQFILSSKKLLLSDSGFYLCAWSGQGLGEQYFGPGTRLTVT.

The V and J genes are TRBV9 and TRBJ2-1; D uncertain. Germline V gene sequence: CDR1 SGDLS, CDR2 YYNGEE. V was shortened by 0 bases and J by 8 bases, with 9 bases between the two germline ends. The CDR3 has 13 amino acids. CDR3 loop: CASSVVVGHEQFF. The CDR3, as DNA: TGTGCCAGCAGCGTAGTGGTGGGCCATGAGCAGTTCTTC.

The CDR3 sequence: CASVGQGTTYGYTF. DNA for the CDR3: TGTGCCAGTGTTGGACAGGGAACCACTTATGGCTACACCTTC. The chain joins TRBV2 to TRBJ1-2, with TRBD1 matching over 8 bases. The CDR3 covers 14 residues. The V gene's germline CDR1 is SNHLY and CDR2 FYNNEI. Trimming took 9 bases from V and 5 from J; bases not matched to a gene: 11.

The chain combines TRBV30 with TRBJ1-2; no clear D gene. The V and J ends lost 3 bases and 9 bases respectively, with 11 bases between them. The CDR3 extends over 11 amino acids. Germline CDR1 is GTSNPN and CDR2 is SVGIG (reference sequence). The CDR3: CAWRAGDRYTF. The DNA of the CDR3 is TGTGCCTGGAGAGCCGGGGATCGCTACACCTTC.

This clone was recorded once. The rearrangement uses TRBV28 and TRBJ1-1, with D possibly TRBD1 on 5 matching bases. This CDR3 has 16 amino acids. Trimming shortened V by 4 bases and J by 4 bases, and 19 bases separated the two germline ends. The germline V gene encodes CDR1 MDHEN and CDR2 SYDVKM. CDR3: CASSSAQGLRRTEAFF. In nucleotides, the CDR3 is TGTGCCAGCAGTTCAGCCCAGGGCTTGAGGCGCACTGAAGCTTTCTTT.

The rearrangement links TRBV19 to TRBJ2-7; 9 nucleotides agree with TRBD1. V lost 5 bases, J lost 5 bases, and 13 bases stayed unmatched. The V gene's germline CDR1 is LNHDA and CDR2 SQIVND (reference sequence). The CDR3 is made up of 16 amino acids. Here the CDR3 DNA reads TGTGCCAGTAGTCTTCAACCGGGACAGGGAACGGACGAGCAGTACTTC. Translating gives CASSLQPGQGTDEQYF.

There are a few counts of this clone. The chain uses TRBV28 and TRBJ2-7; D is unclear. There are 11 residues in the CDR3. Looked up from germline, CDR1 is MDHEN and CDR2 is SYDVKM. The V end was cut by 3 bases, the J end by 4 bases, with 4 bases between. CDR3 sequence: CASSFRYEQYF. CDR3 sequence (DNA): TGTGCCAGCAGTTTTCGGTACGAGCAGTACTTC. Using reference TRBV28 and TRBJ2-7 for the parts outside the CDR3, the full variable domain is DVKVTQSSRYLVKRTGEKVFLECVQDMDHENMFWYRQDPGLGLRLIYFSYDVKMKEKGDIPEGYSVSREKKERFSLILESASTNQTSMYLCASSFRYEQYFGPGTRLTVT.

The V call is TRBV9, the J call TRBJ1-6; D gene uncertain. V dropped 2 bases and J dropped 9 bases, with 12 bases sitting between them. In germline, CDR1 is SGDLS, CDR2 YYNGEE. The CDR3 extends over 14 amino acids. The CDR3: CASSVTQNGSPLHF. The CDR3 DNA is TGTGCCAGCAGCGTGACACAAAACGGTTCACCCCTCCACTTT.

V usage is TRBV29-1 and J usage is TRBJ2-1; no clear D gene. The CDR3 is 13 residues long. V was trimmed by 6 bases and J by 7 bases, leaving 16 bases between them. Germline CDR1 is SQVTM and CDR2 is ANQGSEA. The CDR3 is CSVRRNAENEQFF. The DNA of the CDR3 is TGCAGCGTGCGGCGGAATGCGGAGAATGAGCAGTTCTTC.

This clone showed up just once. The V and J genes are TRBV6-1 and TRBJ2-3; TRBD2 matches at 7 bases. J lost 4 bases, V lost 0 bases, and 4 bases had no gene match. This CDR3 comprises 15 residues. The germline CDR1 and CDR2 sequences are MNHNS and SASEGT. The CDR3 reads CASSEAGRGSDTQYF. CDR3 coding DNA: TGTGCCAGCAGTGAAGCGGGGCGGGGGTCAGATACGCAGTATTTT.

J is TRBJ2-3 and V is TRBV5-1; 8 bases map to TRBD1. CDR1 and CDR2 from the germline V gene are SGHRS and YFSETQ. J lost 0 bases, V lost 2 bases, and 5 bases had no gene match. CDR3 length: 16 residues. Here the CDR3 DNA reads TGCGCCAGCAGCTTTTCCGGGACAGGAAGCACAGATACGCAGTATTTT. This codes for CASSFSGTGSTDTQYF.

The V gene is TRBV4-2, the J gene TRBJ2-5; TRBD2 agrees at 11 bases. The germline gives CDR1 LGHNA, CDR2 YNFKEQ. V gave up 1 base and J gave up 2 bases; unmatched junction bases: 3. The CDR3 is 16 residues long. The CDR3 region has the DNA TGTGCCAGCAGCCAAGCAGGGACTAGCGGTCAAGAGACCCAGTACTTC. It translates to CASSQAGTSGQETQYF.

This chain joins TRBV6-1 and TRBJ1-5, with 7 bases identical to TRBD1. Germline V gene sequence: CDR1 MNHNS, CDR2 SASEGT. The CDR3 has 13 amino acids. V shed 10 bases, J shed 4 bases, and the junction held 7 bases outside the gene matches. CDR3 protein: CAIFGTENQPQHF. The CDR3 nucleotides are TGTGCCATCTTTGGGACAGAAAATCAGCCCCAGCATTTT.

In DNA, the CDR3 is TGCGCCAGCAGCCCCAGGGACAGGGGTGAAGCGAATCAGCCCCAGCATTTT. Protein product: CASSPRDRGEANQPQHF. The V call is TRBV4-1, the J call TRBJ1-5; TRBD1 aligns across 10 bases. Unmatched junction bases numbered 10, after V lost 4 bases and J lost 4 bases. The CDR3 extends over 17 amino acids. CDR1 is MGHRA and CDR2 is YSYEKL in the germline V gene.

The chain recombines TRBV19 with TRBJ2-6, with D possibly matching TRBD2 (5 bases). V was pared by 1 base and J by 2 bases, with 6 bases between. Germline V gene sequence: CDR1 LNHDA, CDR2 SQIVND (reference sequence). The CDR3 extends over 15 amino acids. CDR3: CASSIGGTGANVLTF. The CDR3, as DNA: TGTGCCAGTAGTATAGGAGGGACTGGGGCCAACGTCCTGACTTTC.

V and J are TRBV20-1 and TRBJ1-1, with a weak D call TRBD1 (6 bases). Germline CDR1 reads DFQATT; CDR2 reads SNEGSKA (reference sequence). CDR3 length: 11 amino acids. The V end lost 6 bases, the J end lost 6 bases, and 11 bases lay between the germline ends. CDR3 in amino acids: CSAQTGSEAFF. For the CDR3, the DNA is TGCAGTGCGCAGACAGGCTCTGAAGCTTTCTTT.

This sequence joins TRBV5-5 and TRBJ1-6, with D unresolved. Germline V CDR1 and CDR2: SGHKS, YYEKEE (reference sequence). V gave up 0 bases and J gave up 6 bases, with 4 bases separating them. This CDR3 is built from 13 residues. CDR3: CASSLVRNSPLHF. CDR3 DNA: TGTGCCAGCAGCTTGGTCCGTAATTCACCCCTCCACTTT.

A few counts support this clone. The gene calls are TRBV6-1 and TRBJ1-1; no firm D call. The length of the CDR3 is 15 residues. V lost 1 base and J lost 0, with 9 bases in between. Germline V gene sequence: CDR1 MNHNS, CDR2 SASEGT. CDR3 DNA sequence: TGTGCCAGCAGTGAAGGATTGCGATTGAACACTGAAGCTTTCTTT. Encoded protein: CASSEGLRLNTEAFF.

In this sample, this clone turned up once. This sequence joins TRBV2 and TRBJ1-1, with 8 bases identical to TRBD1. The junction had 7 bases not matched to a gene; V was cut back by 7 bases and J by 3 bases. Germline lookup yields CDR1 SNHLY and CDR2 FYNNEI. This CDR3 has 14 residues. In DNA, the CDR3 is TGTGCCAGCACCGCGAGACAGGGGTACACTGAAGCTTTCTTT. Encoded protein: CASTARQGYTEAFF.

The V gene is TRBV5-1, the J gene TRBJ1-4, with D perhaps TRBD1 (5 bases). The CDR3 extends over 14 amino acids. Germline V gene lookup returns CDR1 SGHRS and CDR2 YFSETQ. Trimming removed 3 bases at V and 4 bases at J, with 10 bases between. The CDR3 nucleotides read TGCGCCAGCAGCTCGTGGGGCCTTAATGAAAAACTGTTTTTT. As protein: CASSSWGLNEKLFF.

This CDR3 is CASSQDRTGNQPQHF. CDR3 DNA sequence: TGCGCCAGCAGCCAAGATAGGACAGGCAATCAGCCCCAGCATTTT. The rearrangement uses TRBV4-3 and TRBJ1-5; possible D gene TRBD1, 6 bases. The V end lost 0 bases, the J end lost 2 bases, and 8 bases lay between the germline ends. The CDR3 is made up of 15 amino acids. Germline assignment: CDR1 LGHNA and CDR2 YSLEER.

V and J are TRBV7-8 and TRBJ2-7; 12 nucleotides agree with TRBD1. V was clipped by 5 bases and J by 4 bases; unmatched bases: 12. The length of the CDR3 is 17 residues. Germline assignment: CDR1 SGHVS and CDR2 FQNEAQ. The chain's CDR3 is CASSPRDRGLSSYEQYF. The CDR3 nucleotides read TGTGCCAGCAGCCCACGGGACAGGGGGCTATCCTCGTACGAGCAGTACTTC.

The rearrangement uses TRBV7-2 and TRBJ2-7, with D perhaps TRBD1 (5 bases). The CDR3 sequence is 15 residues long. Germline lookup yields CDR1 SGHTA and CDR2 FQGNSA. The germline V and J ends were trimmed by 1 base and 0 bases, with 10 bases remaining between them. The CDR3 region is CASSLVQGSSYEQYF. In nucleotides, the CDR3 is TGTGCCAGCAGCTTAGTCCAGGGCAGCTCCTACGAGCAGTACTTC.